Sequencing of this T cell receptor beta chain was carried out in a study of regulatory T cells in long-lasting Graves disease. Study observations and caveats: TRBV28 was favored in persistent disease, as were TRBJ1-2 and TRBJ2-5.

This clonotype was counted a few times. Its antigen is unidentified. Arm-PCR of CDR3 regions with iRepertoire HTBI primers generated TCR beta libraries. TCRdb analysed the multiplex PCR reads with MiXCR anew, one entry per CDR3 protein. The table includes under 500,000 distinct CDR3 sequences, about 20% detected once. Time point described: persistent/refractory GD, antithyroid drugs over 5 years with positive TRAb. The TCR library used RNA extracted from PBMCs. Germline values: CDR1 MNHEY, CDR2 SVGAGI. V gave up 4 bases and J gave up 3 bases, with 10 bases separating them. CDR3 size: 13 residues. The starting material was peripheral blood mononuclear cells (PBMCs), obtained when the disease was refractory, from a patient treated with antithyroid drugs. This chain uses TRBV6-5 with TRBJ2-7; D might be TRBD1 (5 bases). The sequence came from a female donor with Graves disease. CDR3 region: CASSLDKGYEQYF. CDR3 DNA: TGTGCCAGCAGTTTGGACAAGGGCTACGAGCAGTACTTC.